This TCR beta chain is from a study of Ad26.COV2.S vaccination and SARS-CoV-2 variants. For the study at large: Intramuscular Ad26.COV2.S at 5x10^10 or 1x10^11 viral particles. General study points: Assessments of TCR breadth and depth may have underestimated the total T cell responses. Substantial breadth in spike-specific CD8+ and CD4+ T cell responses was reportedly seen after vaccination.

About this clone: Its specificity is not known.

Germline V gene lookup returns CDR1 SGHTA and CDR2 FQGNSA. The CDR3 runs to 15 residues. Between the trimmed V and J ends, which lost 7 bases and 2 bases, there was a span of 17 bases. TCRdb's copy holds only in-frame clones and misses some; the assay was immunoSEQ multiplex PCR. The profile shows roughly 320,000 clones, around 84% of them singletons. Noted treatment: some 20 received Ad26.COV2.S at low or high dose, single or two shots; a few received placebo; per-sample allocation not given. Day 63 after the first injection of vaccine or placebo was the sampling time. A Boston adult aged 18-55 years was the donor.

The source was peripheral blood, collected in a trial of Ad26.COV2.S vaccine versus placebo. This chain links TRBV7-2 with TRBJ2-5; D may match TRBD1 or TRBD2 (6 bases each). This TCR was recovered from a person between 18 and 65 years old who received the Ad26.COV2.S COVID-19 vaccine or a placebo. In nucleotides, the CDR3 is TGTGCCAGCACCCTTAGGGGGGCCCTTCAAGAGACCCAGTACTTC. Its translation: CASTLRGALQETQYF.